These 23 T cell receptor beta chains were all obtained from the same sample, sequenced in a study of long-term antiretroviral therapy in people with HIV. Survey level was the resolution at which the v3.0 immunoSEQ assay ran. Data came from immunoSEQ multiplex PCR; TCRdb stores just in-frame clones and leaves some out. The table lists approximately 35,000 clones, around 94% of them singletons. This specimen was unsorted PBMCs, taken 4.1 years after starting antiretroviral therapy. These receptor sequences come from a woman between 50 and 59 years old with HIV.

The chain couples TRBV29-1 to TRBJ2-1, with 9 bases lining up with TRBD1. Germline V gene data show CDR1 as SQVTM and CDR2 as ANQGSEA. The CDR3 sequence is 15 residues long. J was trimmed by 3 bases and V by 4 bases; bases with no gene match: 7. Here the CDR3 reads CSVGGGTGYYNEQFF. The CDR3, as DNA: TGCAGCGTTGGGGGGGGGACAGGGTACTACAATGAGCAGTTCTTC.

This chain uses TRBV4-1 with TRBJ1-5; possibly TRBD1 for D (5 bases). This CDR3 spans 16 amino acids. CDR1 MGHRA and CDR2 YSYEKL come from the germline V gene. V lost 0 bases, J lost 1 base, and 10 bases lay in between. CDR3 loop: CASSQDPGGSNQPQHF. The CDR3 DNA is TGCGCCAGCAGCCAAGATCCCGGGGGAAGCAATCAGCCCCAGCATTTT.

CDR3 in DNA: TGTGCCAGCAGCTTGGGGTCTAGCGGGGGCGGGGAGACCCAGTACTTC. Amino acids: CASSLGSSGGGETQYF. The chain combines TRBV5-4 with TRBJ2-5, with TRBD2 matching 10 bases. From germline, CDR1 is SGHNT and CDR2 YYREEE (reference sequence). The CDR3 covers 16 residues. The V segment lost 0 bases and the J segment 5 bases; nucleotides outside the gene matches: 7.

The rearrangement uses TRBV5-1 and TRBJ1-1, with 7 bases fitting TRBD1. The ends lost 4 bases at V and 1 base at J; junction bases unmatched: 1. The CDR3 is 13 residues long. The germline gives CDR1 SGHRS, CDR2 YFSETQ. CDR3 sequence reads: CASSRQGNTEAFF. The CDR3 region has the DNA TGCGCCAGCAGCAGACAGGGGAACACTGAAGCTTTCTTT.

The V and J genes are TRBV2 and TRBJ1-1; possible D gene TRBD1, 5 bases. The CDR3 sequence is 15 residues long. The germline V gene encodes CDR1 SNHLY and CDR2 FYNNEI. V lost 6 bases, J lost 0 bases, and 14 bases lay in between. The DNA of the CDR3 is TGTGCCAGCAGGGGGCGGGGGTTCATGAACACTGAAGCTTTCTTT. Its translation: CASRGRGFMNTEAFF.

The chain couples TRBV9 to TRBJ1-1; the match to TRBD1 covers 10 bases. The CDR3 length is 16 residues. Germline assignment: CDR1 SGDLS and CDR2 YYNGEE. V shed 3 bases, J shed 0 bases, and the junction held 5 bases outside the gene matches. The CDR3 DNA reads TGTGCCAGCAGCGCCGGGACAGGGGTCATGAACACTGAAGCTTTCTTT. It specifies CASSAGTGVMNTEAFF.

In DNA, the CDR3 is TGTGCCAGCAGGGGCGGTCAGCGGGGTGGCTACACCTTC. Its protein is CASRGGQRGGYTF. The V and J genes are TRBV6-5 and TRBJ1-2, with D uncertain. The germline V and J ends were trimmed by 6 bases and 7 bases, with 15 bases remaining between them. The CDR3 consists of 13 residues. Germline V CDR1 and CDR2: MNHEY, SVGAGI.

The gene calls are TRBV10-2 and TRBJ1-1, with D unresolved. Germline CDR1 WSHSY, CDR2 SAAADI. The V gene lost 3 bases and the J gene lost 11 bases, with 10 bases spanning the gap. This CDR3 is built from 11 residues. The CDR3 here is CASSEGGGAFF. The CDR3 DNA reads TGCGCCAGCAGTGAAGGTGGTGGGGCTTTCTTT.

This clone has only one observation. The chain recombines TRBV7-9 with TRBJ2-1; no firm D call. With 5 bases removed from V and 2 bases from J, the gap between germline ends came to 7 bases. Germline-derived CDR1 and CDR2 are SEHNR and FQNEAQ (reference sequence). The CDR3 loop spans 13 amino acids. The CDR3 nucleotides read TGTGCCAGCAGCGAAGACACCTACAATGAGCAGTTCTTC. Translation: CASSEDTYNEQFF.

The chain carries TRBV5-1 and TRBJ2-3; tentatively, D is TRBD1 (5 bases). The CDR3 runs to 16 residues. Germline V gene data show CDR1 as SGHRS and CDR2 as YFSETQ. Trimming left V 4 bases short and J 2 bases short, with 17 bases between. The CDR3 reads CASSLIGDRSTDTQYF. In nucleotides, the CDR3 is TGCGCCAGCAGCCTGATAGGGGATAGATCCACAGATACGCAGTATTTT.

The chain uses TRBV5-1 and TRBJ2-7; D could derive from TRBD1 or TRBD2 (5 bases each). CDR1 is SGHRS and CDR2 is YFSETQ in the germline V gene. This CDR3 region has 16 residues. The V end was cut by 4 bases, the J end by 3 bases, with 20 bases between. CDR3 protein: CASSQGTVSPYYEQYF. The CDR3, as DNA: TGCGCCAGCAGCCAAGGGACCGTTTCCCCCTACTACGAGCAGTACTTC.

The rearrangement joins TRBV7-2 to TRBJ1-2; TRBD1 is a possible D gene (6 bases). With 5 bases removed from V and 5 bases from J, the gap between germline ends came to 12 bases. Germline V gene data show CDR1 as SGHTA and CDR2 as FQGNSA. CDR3 length: 13 amino acids. This CDR3 reads CASSLTGLYGYTF. In nucleotides, the CDR3 is TGTGCCAGCAGCCTCACAGGGTTATATGGCTACACCTTC.

In DNA, the CDR3 is TGCAGCGCTCGGGACGGGTCCTCCTACGAGCAGTACTTC. It translates to CSARDGSSYEQYF. The gene calls are TRBV29-1 and TRBJ2-7; D may match TRBD1 or TRBD2 (5 bases each). The CDR3 loop spans 13 amino acids. Trimming pared 7 bases from V and 0 bases from J, leaving 13 bases between. Germline V gives CDR1 SQVTM, CDR2 ANQGSEA.

The chain recombines TRBV19 with TRBJ1-5, with D uncertain. Germline V gene lookup returns CDR1 LNHDA and CDR2 SQIVND (reference sequence). V dropped 4 bases and J dropped 5 bases, with 18 bases sitting between them. The CDR3 has 16 amino acids. In nucleotides, the CDR3 is TGTGCCAGTAGTACCCGAGGAACTGCGTATGATCAGCCCCAGCATTTT. It yields the protein CASSTRGTAYDQPQHF.

V usage is TRBV6-5 and J usage is TRBJ2-7, with D possibly being TRBD1 or TRBD2 (6 bases each). The V end lost 6 bases, the J end lost 7 bases, and 13 bases lay between the germline ends. CDR3 length: 12 amino acids. In germline, CDR1 is MNHEY, CDR2 SVGAGI. This CDR3 reads CASSYGGGEQYF. The CDR3 nucleotides are TGTGCCAGCAGCTACGGGGGCGGGGAGCAGTACTTC.

Only one count was recorded for this clone. This chain joins TRBV6-4 and TRBJ2-6, with D unresolved. V lost 3 bases and J lost 4, with 7 bases in between. CDR1 MRHNA and CDR2 SNTAGT come from the germline V gene. The CDR3 covers 14 residues. CDR3 sequence (DNA): TGTGCCAGCAGTGAGAATGGCGGGGCCAACGTCCTGACTTTC. Protein product: CASSENGGANVLTF.

This chain links TRBV5-1 with TRBJ1-1; D perhaps matches TRBD1 (6 bases). V was cut by 1 base and J by 5 bases, with 12 bases left in between. The CDR3 covers 14 residues. Germline CDR1 SGHRS, CDR2 YFSETQ. CDR3 amino acids: CASSLMWQGTEAFF. CDR3 in DNA: TGCGCCAGCAGCTTGATGTGGCAGGGGACTGAAGCTTTCTTT.

V gene TRBV6-5 combines with J gene TRBJ2-5; tentative D call: TRBD2 (5 bases). This CDR3 has 15 residues. Germline V lookup: CDR1 MNHEY, CDR2 SVGAGI. V was clipped by 2 bases and J by 3 bases, with 13 bases between them. The CDR3 loop reads CASSYQRTQEETQYF. For the CDR3, the DNA is TGTGCCAGCAGTTACCAACGGACTCAAGAAGAGACCCAGTACTTC.

The rearrangement joins TRBV6-6 to TRBJ1-4, with D possibly matching TRBD1 (5 bases). V dropped 7 bases and J dropped 3 bases, with 12 bases sitting between them. Germline V lookup: CDR1 MNHNY, CDR2 SVGAGI (reference sequence). The CDR3 extends over 14 amino acids. The CDR3 spells CASTAGDSNEKLFF. The DNA for the CDR3 is TGTGCCAGCACGGCGGGGGACTCTAATGAAAAACTGTTTTTT.

The rearrangement joins TRBV5-6 to TRBJ1-2; D ambiguous. V was trimmed by 0 bases and J by 3 bases, leaving 9 bases between them. Per germline, CDR1 SGHDT and CDR2 YYEEEE. CDR3 size: 14 residues. This chain's CDR3 is CASSLEGKDYGYTF. CDR3 DNA sequence: TGTGCCAGCAGCTTGGAGGGAAAGGACTATGGCTACACCTTC.

The genes are TRBV27 and TRBJ2-7, with 7 nucleotides matching TRBD1. Germline V gene lookup returns CDR1 MNHEY and CDR2 SMNVEV (reference sequence). The CDR3 extends over 15 amino acids. V lost 6 bases, J lost 1 base, and 9 bases stayed unmatched. The chain's CDR3 is CASSKEKGASYEQYF. In DNA form, the CDR3 reads TGTGCCAGCAGCAAGGAGAAGGGGGCTTCCTACGAGCAGTACTTC.

V usage is TRBV27 and J usage is TRBJ2-2; tentatively, D is TRBD2 (5 bases). CDR1 and CDR2 from the germline V gene are MNHEY and SMNVEV (reference sequence). Trimming cost V 8 bases and J 4 bases, with 14 bases left between them. The CDR3 loop spans 14 amino acids. The CDR3 DNA is TGTGCCAGCGGGAGCCGACCCTTCACCGGGGAGCTGTTTTTT. Encoded protein: CASGSRPFTGELFF.

The chain couples TRBV19 to TRBJ2-7, with D possibly being TRBD1 (5 bases). The CDR3 spans 15 residues. V was shortened by 0 bases and J by 6 bases, with 15 bases between the two germline ends. Germline CDR1 and CDR2: LNHDA and SQIVND (reference sequence). CDR3 coding DNA: TGTGCCAGTAGTATAGATCTGGGGCAGATCGGCGAGCAGTACTTC. It is translated as CASSIDLGQIGEQYF.